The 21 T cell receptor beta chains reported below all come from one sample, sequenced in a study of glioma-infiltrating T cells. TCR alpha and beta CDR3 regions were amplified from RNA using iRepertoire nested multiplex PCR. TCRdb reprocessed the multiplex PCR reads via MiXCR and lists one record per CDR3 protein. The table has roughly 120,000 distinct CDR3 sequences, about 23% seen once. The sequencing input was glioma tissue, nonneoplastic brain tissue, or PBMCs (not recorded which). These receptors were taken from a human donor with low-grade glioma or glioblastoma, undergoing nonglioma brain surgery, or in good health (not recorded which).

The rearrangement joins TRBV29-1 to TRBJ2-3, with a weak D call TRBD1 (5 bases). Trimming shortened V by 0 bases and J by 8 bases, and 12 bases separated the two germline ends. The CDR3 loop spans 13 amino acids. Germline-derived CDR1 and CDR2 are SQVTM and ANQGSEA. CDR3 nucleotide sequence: TGCAGCGTTGAAGACCCTACAGGATTTACGCAGTATTTT. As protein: CSVEDPTGFTQYF.

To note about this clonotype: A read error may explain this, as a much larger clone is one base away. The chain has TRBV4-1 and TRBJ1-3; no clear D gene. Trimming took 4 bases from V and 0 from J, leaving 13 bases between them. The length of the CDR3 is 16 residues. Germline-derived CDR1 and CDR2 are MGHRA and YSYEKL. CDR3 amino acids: CASSRSDLNSGNTIYF. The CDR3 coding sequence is TGCGCCAGCAGCCGTTCCGACTTGAACTCTGGAAACACCATATATTTT.

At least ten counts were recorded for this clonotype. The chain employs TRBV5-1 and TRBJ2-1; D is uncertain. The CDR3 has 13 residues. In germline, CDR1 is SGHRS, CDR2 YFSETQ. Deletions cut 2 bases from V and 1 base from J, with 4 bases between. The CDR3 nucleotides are TGCGCCAGCAGCTTCATGTCCTACAATGAGCAGTTCTTC. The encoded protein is CASSFMSYNEQFF.

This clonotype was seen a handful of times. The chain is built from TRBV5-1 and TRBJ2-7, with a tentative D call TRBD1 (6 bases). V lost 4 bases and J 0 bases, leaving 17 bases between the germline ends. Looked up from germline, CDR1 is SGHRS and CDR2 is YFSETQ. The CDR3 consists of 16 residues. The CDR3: CASSINDRTSSYEQYF. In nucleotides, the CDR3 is TGCGCCAGCAGCATAAACGACAGGACCAGCTCCTACGAGCAGTACTTC.

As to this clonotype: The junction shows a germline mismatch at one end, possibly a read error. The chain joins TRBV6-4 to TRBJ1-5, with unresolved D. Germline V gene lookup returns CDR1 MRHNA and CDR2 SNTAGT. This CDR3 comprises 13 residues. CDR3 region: CASSPDSNHPQHF. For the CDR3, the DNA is TGTGCCAGCAGTCCTGATAGCAATCATCCCCAGCATTTT.

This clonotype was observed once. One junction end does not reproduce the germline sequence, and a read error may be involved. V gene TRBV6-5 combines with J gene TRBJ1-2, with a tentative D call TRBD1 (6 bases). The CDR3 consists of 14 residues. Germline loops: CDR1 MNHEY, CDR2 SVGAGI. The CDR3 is CASSCSTGSYGYTF. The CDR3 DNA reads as TGTGCCAGCAGTTGCTCGACAGGCTCCTATGGCTACACATTC.

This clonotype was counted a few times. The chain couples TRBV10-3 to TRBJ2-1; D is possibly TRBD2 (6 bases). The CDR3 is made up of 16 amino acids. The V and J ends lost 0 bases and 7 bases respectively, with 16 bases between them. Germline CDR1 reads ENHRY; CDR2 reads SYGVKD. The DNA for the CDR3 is TGTGCCATCAGTGAGTCCGGGTCGTCTGGGGGGAATGAGCAGTTCTTC. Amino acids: CAISESGSSGGNEQFF.

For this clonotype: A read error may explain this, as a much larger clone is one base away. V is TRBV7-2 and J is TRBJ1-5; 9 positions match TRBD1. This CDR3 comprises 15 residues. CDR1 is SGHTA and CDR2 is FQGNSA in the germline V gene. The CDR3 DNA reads TGTGCCAGCAGCTTAAGGACAGGGGTGAATCGGCCCCAGCATTTT. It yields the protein CASSLRTGVNRPQHF.

The DNA of the CDR3 is TGTGCCTGGAGTGTAGATGGAAACACCATATATTTT. Translated, it gives CAWSVDGNTIYF. The rearrangement links TRBV30 to TRBJ1-3; D is unresolved. V lost 0 bases to trimming and J lost 3 bases, with 3 bases between them. CDR1 and CDR2 (germline): GTSNPN, SVGIG (reference sequence). The CDR3 length is 12 residues.

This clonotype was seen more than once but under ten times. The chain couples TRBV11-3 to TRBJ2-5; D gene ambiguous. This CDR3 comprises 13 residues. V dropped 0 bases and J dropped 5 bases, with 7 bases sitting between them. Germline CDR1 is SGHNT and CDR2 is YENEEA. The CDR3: CASSLDLGETQYF. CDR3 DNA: TGTGCCAGCAGCTTAGACTTGGGGGAGACCCAGTACTTC.

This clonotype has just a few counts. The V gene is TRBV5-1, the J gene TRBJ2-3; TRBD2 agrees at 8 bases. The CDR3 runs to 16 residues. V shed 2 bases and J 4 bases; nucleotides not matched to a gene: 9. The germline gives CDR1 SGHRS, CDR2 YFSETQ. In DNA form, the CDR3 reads TGCGCCAGCAGCTTACATGAGCGGGAGAGGTCAGATACGCAGTATTTT. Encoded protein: CASSLHERERSDTQYF.

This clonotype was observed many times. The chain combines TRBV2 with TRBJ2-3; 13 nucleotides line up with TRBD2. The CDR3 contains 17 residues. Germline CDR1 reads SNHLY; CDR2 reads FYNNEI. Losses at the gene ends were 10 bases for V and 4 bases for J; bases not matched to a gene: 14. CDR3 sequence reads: CAILLLAGGPSSDTQYF. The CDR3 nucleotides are TGTGCCATCCTTTTACTAGCGGGAGGGCCTAGTTCAGATACGCAGTATTTT.

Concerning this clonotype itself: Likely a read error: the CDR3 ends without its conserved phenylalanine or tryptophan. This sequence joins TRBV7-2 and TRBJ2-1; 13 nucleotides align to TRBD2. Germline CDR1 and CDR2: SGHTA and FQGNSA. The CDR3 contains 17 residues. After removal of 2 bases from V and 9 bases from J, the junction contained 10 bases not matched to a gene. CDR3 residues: CASSLTSTSGRSGEQFL. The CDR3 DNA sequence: TGTGCCAGCAGCTTAACTTCGACTAGCGGGAGGTCCGGTGAGCAGTTCCTA.

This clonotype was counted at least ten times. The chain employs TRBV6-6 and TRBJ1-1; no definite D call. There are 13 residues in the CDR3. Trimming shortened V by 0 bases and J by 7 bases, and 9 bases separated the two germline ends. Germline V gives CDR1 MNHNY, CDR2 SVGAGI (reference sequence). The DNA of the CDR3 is TGTGCCAGCAGTTACTCGATCATGGGTGAAGCTTTCTTT. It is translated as CASSYSIMGEAFF.

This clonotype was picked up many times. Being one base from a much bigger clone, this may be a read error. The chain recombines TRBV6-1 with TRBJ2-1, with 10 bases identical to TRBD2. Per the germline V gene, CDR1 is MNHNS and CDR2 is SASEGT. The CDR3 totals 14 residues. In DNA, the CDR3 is TGTACCAGCAAACAGCTAGCGGGAGTTAATGAGCAGTTCTTC. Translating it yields CTSKQLAGVNEQFF.

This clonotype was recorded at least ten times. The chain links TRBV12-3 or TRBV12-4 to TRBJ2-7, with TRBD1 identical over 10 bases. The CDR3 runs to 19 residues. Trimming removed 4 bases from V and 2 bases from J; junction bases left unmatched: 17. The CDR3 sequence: CASSSYHDSLGTGAYEQYF. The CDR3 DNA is TGTGCCAGCAGTTCCTACCACGACTCGCTCGGGACAGGGGCCTACGAGCAGTACTTC.

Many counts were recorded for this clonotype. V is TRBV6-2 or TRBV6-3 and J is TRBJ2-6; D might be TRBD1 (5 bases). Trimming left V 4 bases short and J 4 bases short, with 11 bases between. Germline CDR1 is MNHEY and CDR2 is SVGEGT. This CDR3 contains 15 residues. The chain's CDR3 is CASSSQGSGANVLTF. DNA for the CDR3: TGTGCCAGCAGTTCCCAGGGCTCCGGGGCCAACGTCCTGACTTTC.

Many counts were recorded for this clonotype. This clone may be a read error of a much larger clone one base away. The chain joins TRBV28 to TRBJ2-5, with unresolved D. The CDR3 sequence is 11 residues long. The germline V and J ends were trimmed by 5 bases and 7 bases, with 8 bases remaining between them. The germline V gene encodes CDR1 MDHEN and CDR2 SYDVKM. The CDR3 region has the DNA TGTGCCAGCAGTCAAGGTTGGACCCAGTACTTC. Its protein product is CASSQGWTQYF. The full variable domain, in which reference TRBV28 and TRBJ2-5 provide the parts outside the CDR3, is DVKVTQSSRYLVKRTGEKVFLECVQDMDHENMFWYRQDPGLGLRLIYFSYDVKMKEKGDIPEGYSVSREKKERFSLILESASTNQTSMYLCASSQGWTQYFGPGTRLLVL.

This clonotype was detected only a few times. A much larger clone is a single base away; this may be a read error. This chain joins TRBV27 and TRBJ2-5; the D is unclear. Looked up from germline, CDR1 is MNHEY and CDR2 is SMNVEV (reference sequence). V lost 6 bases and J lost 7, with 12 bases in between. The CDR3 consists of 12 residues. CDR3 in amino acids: CASSHDGGTQYF. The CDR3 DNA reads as TGTGCCAGCAGCCACGATGGCGGGACCCAGTACTTC.

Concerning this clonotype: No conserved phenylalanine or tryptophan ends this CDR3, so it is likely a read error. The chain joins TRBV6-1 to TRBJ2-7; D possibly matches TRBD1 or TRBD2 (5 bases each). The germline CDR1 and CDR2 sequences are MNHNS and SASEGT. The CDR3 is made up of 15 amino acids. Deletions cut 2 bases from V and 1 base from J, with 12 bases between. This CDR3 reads CASSESTGLSYEQYS. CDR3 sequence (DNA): TGTGCCAGCAGTGAATCGACGGGGCTGTCCTACGAGCAGTACTCC.

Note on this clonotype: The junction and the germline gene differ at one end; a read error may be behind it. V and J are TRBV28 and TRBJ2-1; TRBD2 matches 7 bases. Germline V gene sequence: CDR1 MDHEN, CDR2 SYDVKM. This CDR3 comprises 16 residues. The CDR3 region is CANSRPTSVIGNEQFF. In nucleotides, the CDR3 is TGTGCCAACAGTCGCCCCACTAGCGTGATAGGTAATGAGCAGTTCTTC.